The T cell receptor beta chain under discussion was sequenced for a study of blood T cell repertoires in COVID-19. About the research overall: Sites in the United States, Italy and Spain provided acute and convalescent COVID-19 samples.

The method was immunoSEQ multiplex PCR; TCRdb's version includes in-frame clones alone and lacks a portion of them. The sample lists 200,000 or so clones; just over 85% were seen once. In this sample, this clone turned up a few times. The receptor's source is a man of 80 years or more with acute or convalescent COVID-19. The sequencing sample was made of peripheral blood.

CDR3 protein: CASSHAGTSRTNEQFF. DNA for the CDR3: TGTGCCAGCAGCCATGCAGGGACTAGCCGTACCAATGAGCAGTTCTTC. V and J are TRBV3-1 (or the pseudogene TRBV3-2) and TRBJ2-1; 9 nucleotides match TRBD2. CDR3 length: 16 residues. Unmatched junction bases numbered 9, after V lost 3 bases and J lost 6 bases. CDR1 and CDR2 (germline): LGHDT, YNNKEL (reference sequence).